Many counts were recorded for the clone carrying this T cell receptor beta chain. Its antigen is undetermined. TCRdb processed the RT-PCR reads anew with MiXCR; each CDR3 protein has one entry. This table holds 150,000 to 200,000 distinct CDR3 sequences, 12% found once. This record comes from a study of response to subunit inactivated influenza vaccine. Study-wide results and caveats: Authors suggested each seasonal flu vaccination may recruit only limited numbers of new T cells.

Germline V lookup: CDR1 SGHTA, CDR2 FQGNSA. V lost 2 bases and J lost 7; bases outside the gene matches: 12. The CDR3 covers 17 residues. These data are also associated with another study on T cells expressing NK-cell markers. That work states: Making the TCR beta cDNA relied on 5'RACE template switching with UMIs. The eight sequenced donors comprised seven who were HCMV-seropositive and one who was seronegative. In a handful of donors, these clonotypes also led the CD3+CD56-NKG2C+ fraction.

Specimen: CD8+ T cells sorted from PBMCs, collected approximately 13 days after vaccination. This clonotype was sampled from a middle-aged man who received an inactivated influenza vaccine. The chain recombines TRBV7-2 with TRBJ2-1; TRBD2 aligns across 9 bases. The CDR3: CASSLMEAGGVWNEQFF. The CDR3 DNA sequence: TGTGCCAGCAGCTTAATGGAGGCGGGAGGGGTATGGAATGAGCAGTTCTTC.